The sequence of this T cell receptor (beta chain) was determined in a study of CD8 T cells in Susac syndrome. Reverse transcription of about 0.5 to 1 ug RNA used random hexamers. Amplification of the TCR beta CDR3 was carried out by immunoSEQ multiplex PCR, which spanned a total of 54 Vbeta and 13 Jbeta segments. TCRdb re-derived calls from the immunoSEQ multiplex PCR reads in MiXCR, one entry per CDR3 protein. This table holds roughly 130,000 distinct CDR3 sequences, about 95% found once. TCR beta sequencing covered blood CD8+ and CD4+ T cells. TEMRA cells were FACS-enriched, with CD8+ and CD4+ T cells isolated negatively. The CDR3 totals 14 residues. The trim removed 1 base at V and 6 bases at J, leaving 7 bases unmatched. Germline assignment: CDR1 DFQATT and CDR2 SNEGSKA (reference sequence). About this clonotype itself: The antigen remains undetermined.

Study findings and constraints: The study's TCR sequencing and HLA analysis covered a relatively small number of individuals, and the study acknowledged this.

The sample was CD4+ T cells from PBMCs. The TCR originated in a human donor in good health. V usage is TRBV20-1 and J usage is TRBJ2-7, with 9 bases aligning to TRBD1. CDR3 DNA sequence: TGCAGTGCTAGAGGAGGGACAGGGATCGGCGAGCAGTACTTC. This codes for CSARGGTGIGEQYF.